A single sample is the source of the 26 T cell receptor beta chains below, sequenced in a study of cytomegalovirus exposure and HLA in healthy donors. The PCR made use of 60 Vbeta and 13 Jbeta primers. Only in-frame clones appear in the TCRdb table, and some are missing; sequencing was by immunoSEQ multiplex PCR. This sample yields around 130,000 clones, of which approximately 70% are seen a single time; 6.5% belongs to the top ten. Material: PBMCs. The receptors come from a woman aged 60-75 years in good health and CMV-seronegative.

The rearrangement joins TRBV29-1 to TRBJ2-6, with TRBD1 as a possible D gene (5 bases). V was cut by 7 bases and J by 1 base, with 8 bases left in between. Germline CDR1 reads SQVTM; CDR2 reads ANQGSEA. This CDR3 has 13 amino acids. CDR3 nucleotide sequence: TGCAGCGCTGCAGGGTCTGGGGCCAACGTCCTGACTTTC. This sequence encodes CSAAGSGANVLTF. The full variable domain, rest sourced from reference TRBV29-1 and TRBJ2-6, is SAVISQKPSRDICQRGTSLTIQCQVDSQVTMMFWYRQQPGQSLTLIATANQGSEATYESGFVIDKFPISRPNLTFSTLTVSNMSPEDSSIYLCSAAGSGANVLTFGAGSRLTVL.

This chain connects TRBV7-3 to TRBJ2-1; 8 bases agree with TRBD2. The CDR3 runs 15 residues. Germline loops: CDR1 SGHTA, CDR2 FQGTGA. V trimming: 5 bases; J trimming: 2 bases; junction bases outside the gene matches: 5. The CDR3 DNA sequence: TGTGCCAGCAGCCCCACTAGCGGTCCCTACAATGAGCAGTTCTTC. Its translation is CASSPTSGPYNEQFF.

V usage is TRBV9 and J usage is TRBJ2-3; possibly TRBD2 for D (6 bases). The germline V and J ends were trimmed by 4 bases and 0 bases, with 12 bases remaining between them. This CDR3 has 15 amino acids. Per germline, CDR1 SGDLS and CDR2 YYNGEE. The CDR3 is CASSLRGRSTDTQYF. CDR3 sequence (DNA): TGTGCCAGCAGCCTCCGGGGGAGGAGCACAGATACGCAGTATTTT.

Comment on this clone: Its ends do not fully match the called genes, so a read error is possible. The chain links TRBV7-7 to TRBJ2-5; the match to TRBD1 covers 8 bases. In germline, CDR1 is SSHAT, CDR2 FNYEAQ (reference sequence). This CDR3 contains 15 residues. The CDR3 nucleotides are TGTGCTAGCAGCCTCGGGACAGGTCGTCGGGAGACCCAGTACTTC. Amino acid sequence: CASSLGTGRRETQYF. The entire variable domain, with the rest obtained from reference TRBV7-7 and TRBJ2-5, is as follows: GAGVSQSPRYKVTKRGQDVTLRCDPISSHATLYWYQQALGQGPEFLTYFNYEAQPDKSGLPSDRFSAERPEGSISTLTIQRTEQRDSAMYRCASSLGTGRRETQYFGPGTRLLVL.

The rearrangement links TRBV6-1 to TRBJ2-5; weak D call: TRBD2 (6 bases). There are 13 residues in the CDR3. The V and J ends lost 1 base and 11 bases respectively, with 14 bases between them. Germline V gene data show CDR1 as MNHNS and CDR2 as SASEGT. Here the CDR3 DNA reads TGTGCCAGCAGTGAAGTTGCGGGTCGGGAGCAGTACTTC. Its translation is CASSEVAGREQYF.

The V and J genes are TRBV5-1 and TRBJ2-3; 7 nucleotides match TRBD1. CDR3 size: 18 residues. The J segment lost 0 bases and the V segment lost 4 bases, leaving 14 bases of the junction unmatched. Germline CDR1 is SGHRS and CDR2 is YFSETQ. This chain's CDR3 is CASSPSPGQMSSTDTQYF. The CDR3 bases are TGCGCCAGCAGCCCTTCCCCGGGACAGATGTCTAGCACAGATACGCAGTATTTT.

This chain links TRBV28 with TRBJ2-2; 7 bases align to TRBD1. J was trimmed by 6 bases and V by 5 bases; bases with no gene match: 9. CDR1 and CDR2 from the germline V gene are MDHEN and SYDVKM. This CDR3 has 15 amino acids. For the CDR3, the DNA is TGTGCCAGCAGTAGACAGGGCCCCTGGGCCGGGGAGCTGTTTTTT. Translating gives CASSRQGPWAGELFF.

The J gene is TRBJ2-2, the V gene TRBV11-2; D is undetermined. V lost 1 base to trimming and J lost 7 bases, with 13 bases between them. CDR3 length equals 15 residues. The V gene's germline CDR1 is SGHAT and CDR2 FQNNGV. CDR3 bases: TGTGCCAGCAGCTTAGGCGGTCAGTCCCGCGGGGAGCTGTTTTTT. Translation gives CASSLGGQSRGELFF.

This clone was observed a handful of times. V usage is TRBV6-5 and J usage is TRBJ1-3, with 8 positions matching TRBD1. The length of the CDR3 is 16 residues. Germline values: CDR1 MNHEY, CDR2 SVGAGI. The V segment lost 4 bases and the J segment 4 bases; nucleotides outside the gene matches: 9. CDR3 in DNA: TGTGCCAGCAGTTTCATAGGACAGGGAGTGGGAAACACCATATATTTT. Translation gives CASSFIGQGVGNTIYF.

This clone was found a few times. The V and J genes are TRBV7-2 and TRBJ2-1, with 14 bases identical to TRBD2. Germline V gene data show CDR1 as SGHTA and CDR2 as FQGNSA. This CDR3 comprises 16 residues. V was pared by 5 bases and J by 6 bases, with 6 bases of the junction left unmatched. The CDR3 is CASSPPGLAGVNEQFF. The CDR3 DNA reads as TGTGCCAGCAGCCCCCCGGGACTAGCGGGAGTCAATGAGCAGTTCTTC.

This clone has just a few counts. This chain uses TRBV9 with TRBJ2-2; 8 nucleotides agree with TRBD2. Per germline, CDR1 SGDLS and CDR2 YYNGEE. The CDR3 has 15 residues. V gave up 2 bases and J gave up 6 bases; unmatched junction bases: 6. As DNA, the CDR3 is TGTGCCAGCAGCGTCGCCGGGGGGGCCCCCGGGGAGCTGTTTTTT. This codes for CASSVAGGAPGELFF.

J is TRBJ2-7 and V is TRBV5-4; D is uncertain. V lost 0 bases and J lost 1, with 5 bases in between. This CDR3 comprises 13 residues. The germline CDR1 and CDR2 sequences are SGHNT and YYREEE (reference sequence). CDR3 sequence reads: CASSLARSYEQYF. CDR3 sequence (DNA): TGTGCCAGCAGCTTGGCCCGGTCCTACGAGCAGTACTTC. Complete variable domain (other parts from reference TRBV5-4 and TRBJ2-7): ETGVTQSPTHLIKTRGQQVTLRCSSQSGHNTVSWYQQALGQGPQFIFQYYREEENGRGNFPPRFSGLQFPNYSSELNVNALELDDSALYLCASSLARSYEQYFGPGTRLTVT.

V usage is TRBV7-8 and J usage is TRBJ2-7, with 15 bases identical to TRBD2. Germline CDR1 SGHVS, CDR2 FQNEAQ. The CDR3 extends over 15 amino acids. The junction had 6 bases not matched to a gene; V was cut back by 5 bases and J by 7 bases. The CDR3: CASSKPGLAGGEQYF. The CDR3 region has the DNA TGTGCCAGCAGCAAACCGGGACTAGCGGGAGGTGAGCAGTACTTC. The whole variable domain, remainder taken from reference TRBV7-8 and TRBJ2-7, is GAGVSQSPRYKVAKRGQDVALRCDPISGHVSLFWYQQALGQGPEFLTYFQNEAQLDKSGLPSDRFFAERPEGSVSTLKIQRTQQEDSAVYLCASSKPGLAGGEQYFGPGTRLTVT.

This clone came up a few times. This CDR3 is CASSYSEYSDTQYF. The CDR3 bases are TGTGCCAGCAGTTACTCGGAGTATTCAGATACGCAGTATTTT. The chain combines TRBV6-6 with TRBJ2-3; D is undetermined. Germline V CDR1 and CDR2: MNHNY, SVGAGI (reference sequence). Trimming took 0 bases from V and 4 from J, leaving 8 bases between them. CDR3 length: 14 residues.

This clone was seen a few times. The V gene is TRBV7-2, the J gene TRBJ1-1; D ambiguous. Germline values: CDR1 SGHTA, CDR2 FQGNSA. Trimming removed 2 bases from V and 0 bases from J, with 7 bases in between. The CDR3 covers 14 residues. CDR3 DNA sequence: TGTGCCAGCAGCTTAACCCAGGTGAACACTGAAGCTTTCTTT. This translates into CASSLTQVNTEAFF.

The chain is built from TRBV5-4 and TRBJ2-3; 12 nucleotides align to TRBD2. CDR1 and CDR2 (germline): SGHNT, YYREEE (reference sequence). There are 15 residues in the CDR3. Trimming cost V 3 bases and J 4 bases; bases outside gene matches: 3. CDR3: CASSSSGGASDTQYF. Here the CDR3 DNA reads TGTGCCAGCAGCTCTAGCGGGGGGGCCTCAGATACGCAGTATTTT.

The chain employs TRBV7-8 and TRBJ2-5, with 11 bases that match TRBD2. The CDR3 is 17 amino acids. The V and J ends lost 3 bases and 2 bases, in that order; junction bases with no gene match: 8. CDR1 is SGHVS, CDR2 FQNEAQ, per germline. The CDR3 DNA follows: TGTGCCAGCAGCTTGGGCACTAGCGGGAGACCACAAGAGACCCAGTACTTC. Its protein is CASSLGTSGRPQETQYF.

V is TRBV5-1 and J is TRBJ1-3; 7 nucleotides align to TRBD1. Germline V gene sequence: CDR1 SGHRS, CDR2 YFSETQ. CDR3 length equals 17 residues. V lost 4 bases and J lost 0; bases outside the gene matches: 10. The CDR3 is CASSATGTAFSGNTIYF. CDR3 nucleotides: TGCGCCAGCAGCGCCACCGGGACAGCGTTCTCTGGAAACACCATATATTTT. The full variable domain, rest sourced from reference TRBV5-1 and TRBJ1-3, is KAGVTQTPRYLIKTRGQQVTLSCSPISGHRSVSWYQQTPGQGLQFLFEYFSETQRNKGNFPGRFSGRQFSNSRSEMNVSTLELGDSALYLCASSATGTAFSGNTIYFGEGSWLTVV.

This clone was counted between two and nine times. The chain combines TRBV2 with TRBJ2-7; 10 nucleotides match TRBD1. The CDR3 length is 16 residues. Germline loops: CDR1 SNHLY, CDR2 FYNNEI. Trimming removed 2 bases from V and 3 bases from J; junction bases left unmatched: 7. CDR3 nucleotide sequence: TGTGCCAGCAGTGAAATTGGGTGGGACAGGGGCTACGAGCAGTACTTC. Translating gives CASSEIGWDRGYEQYF.

This chain connects TRBV19 to TRBJ1-1, with 7 bases that match TRBD1. The CDR3 contains 13 residues. V lost 8 bases and J lost 10; bases outside the gene matches: 13. CDR1 is LNHDA, CDR2 SQIVND, per germline (reference sequence). CDR3: CASLRQGQYGAFF. CDR3 bases: TGTGCCAGTTTAAGACAGGGCCAGTATGGAGCTTTCTTT.

J is TRBJ2-6 and V is TRBV7-2, with no clear D. CDR3 length: 14 residues. CDR1 and CDR2 from the germline V gene are SGHTA and FQGNSA. Trimming pared 5 bases from V and 6 bases from J, leaving 11 bases between. As DNA, the CDR3 is TGTGCCAGCAGCCGCGCCCCTCAGGCCAACGTCCTGACTTTC. Amino acid sequence: CASSRAPQANVLTF.

The J gene is TRBJ1-2, the V gene TRBV23-1; the D gene is possibly TRBD1 (6 bases). TRBV23-1 qualifies as an ORF whose function is uncertain. CDR3 size: 17 residues. V was pared by 0 bases and J by 8 bases, with 22 bases between. The CDR3 here is CASSQSRGLATAGGYTF. The CDR3 DNA reads TGCGCCAGCAGTCAATCCAGGGGACTAGCGACAGCGGGGGGCTACACCTTC.

The J gene is TRBJ2-2, the V gene TRBV7-3; 9 bases are a match to TRBD2. Germline lookup yields CDR1 SGHTA and CDR2 FQGTGA. The CDR3 runs 15 residues. The ends lost 5 bases at V and 3 bases at J; junction bases unmatched: 4. The CDR3 spells CASSMTSGYTGELFF. CDR3 nucleotides: TGTGCCAGCAGCATGACTAGCGGTTACACCGGGGAGCTGTTTTTT.

In DNA form, the CDR3 reads TGTGCCAGCAGCTTTACCCGCAGGGGCCATCAAGAGACCCAGTACTTC. Translating it yields CASSFTRRGHQETQYF. The chain employs TRBV11-2 and TRBJ2-5; D perhaps matches TRBD1 (6 bases). V lost 3 bases and J lost 2, with 16 bases in between. From germline, CDR1 is SGHAT and CDR2 FQNNGV. The CDR3 contains 16 residues.

The table lists this clone with a few counts. The V gene is TRBV5-6, the J gene TRBJ2-2; D may be TRBD2 (5 bases). Trimming removed 6 bases from V and 1 base from J, with 19 bases in between. CDR1 and CDR2 from the germline V gene are SGHDT and YYEEEE. CDR3 length: 17 residues. The CDR3 DNA reads TGTGCCAGCACCAGCCTACGGGGTACTTGGAACACCGGGGAGCTGTTTTTT. It encodes CASTSLRGTWNTGELFF.

The chain uses TRBV28 and TRBJ1-2; weak D call: TRBD1 (5 bases). V was cut by 5 bases and J by 4 bases, with 14 bases left in between. This CDR3 spans 14 amino acids. The germline V gene has CDR1 MDHEN and CDR2 SYDVKM. CDR3 in amino acids: CASSTPRGIYGYTF. In DNA, the CDR3 is TGTGCCAGCAGTACCCCTAGGGGTATCTATGGCTACACCTTC.